Below are 30 T cell receptor beta chains sequenced from a single sample in a study of blood T cell repertoires in COVID-19 (dated by TCRdb to 2020 to 2021). The library was prepared using the immunoSEQ multiplex PCR assay. TCRdb retrieved this table from immuneACCESS and kept in-frame rearrangements only. Not all clones are present; in checked studies, unresolved V genes account for under half, and no reason is known for the remainder. For this sample there are 150,000 to 200,000 clones; about 89% appear just once. The biggest ten clones account for 2.5% to 4% of the sample. The sequencing sample was made of peripheral blood. The receptor set was obtained from a man in his 70s with acute or convalescent COVID-19.

V usage is TRBV7-9 and J usage is TRBJ2-2, with D unclear. This CDR3 spans 15 amino acids. Deletions cut 4 bases from V and 5 bases from J, with 14 bases between. The germline V gene has CDR1 SEHNR and CDR2 FQNEAQ (reference sequence). CDR3 nucleotide sequence: TGTGCCAGCAGCTCCCGGGTCCATTCGACCGGGGAGCTGTTTTTT. This codes for CASSSRVHSTGELFF.

The V call is TRBV9, the J call TRBJ1-3, with TRBD1 as a possible D gene (6 bases). The CDR3 covers 17 residues. Germline values: CDR1 SGDLS, CDR2 YYNGEE. Deletions cut 3 bases from V and 0 bases from J, with 16 bases between. CDR3 residues: CASSGGLTGRSGNTIYF. CDR3 sequence (DNA): TGTGCCAGCAGCGGGGGTCTCACAGGGCGCTCTGGAAACACCATATATTTT.

The V gene is TRBV7-3, the J gene TRBJ2-1; D is possibly TRBD1 (5 bases). Trimming removed 2 bases from V and 6 bases from J, with 11 bases in between. Germline lookup yields CDR1 SGHTA and CDR2 FQGTGA. The CDR3 has 14 residues. The CDR3 here is CASSLSAGSNEQFF. In nucleotides, the CDR3 is TGTGCCAGCAGCTTATCGGCAGGGTCCAATGAGCAGTTCTTC. Variable domain in full (rest from reference TRBV7-3 and TRBJ2-1): GAGVSQTPSNKVTEKGKYVELRCDPISGHTALYWYRQSLGQGPEFLIYFQGTGAADDSGLPNDRFFAVRPEGSVSTLKIQRTERGDSAVYLCASSLSAGSNEQFFGPGTRLTVL.

This clone was recorded a few times. This sequence joins TRBV5-8 and TRBJ1-5; D perhaps matches TRBD1 (5 bases). This CDR3 spans 13 amino acids. The V end lost 7 bases, the J end lost 9 bases, and 17 bases lay between the germline ends. Germline loops: CDR1 SGHTS, CDR2 YDEGEE. The CDR3 is CASSGTRESPQHF. The CDR3 nucleotides are TGTGCCAGCTCCGGGACCCGGGAGTCGCCCCAGCATTTT.

The chain recombines TRBV9 with TRBJ2-1, with TRBD1 identical over 7 bases. Germline V CDR1 and CDR2: SGDLS, YYNGEE. Losses at the gene ends were 3 bases for V and 3 bases for J; bases not matched to a gene: 9. This CDR3 region has 16 residues. In DNA, the CDR3 is TGTGCCAGCAGCGGACAGGGTGGGGAGCACTACAATGAGCAGTTCTTC. Residues: CASSGQGGEHYNEQFF.

This clone was observed once. CDR3 DNA sequence: TGCAGCGTAGCAGACAGGGGGCGAGTCTATGGCTACACCTTC. It translates to CSVADRGRVYGYTF. V usage is TRBV29-1 and J usage is TRBJ1-2; 10 bases fit TRBD1. CDR3 size: 14 residues. Unmatched junction bases numbered 8, after V lost 6 bases and J lost 4 bases. CDR1 and CDR2 (germline): SQVTM, ANQGSEA.

This clone appeared a few times. The chain links TRBV4-1 to TRBJ1-4; perhaps TRBD1 as D (5 bases). Trimming pared 2 bases from V and 3 bases from J, leaving 13 bases between. The CDR3 is 16 residues long. Germline V gene lookup returns CDR1 MGHRA and CDR2 YSYEKL. The CDR3 region has the DNA TGCGCCAGCAGCCAACCCCTGAAGACAGCTAATGAAAAACTGTTTTTT. Protein product: CASSQPLKTANEKLFF.

This clone has a single count. This chain uses TRBV5-1 with TRBJ1-3; D might be TRBD1 (6 bases). Germline V gene lookup returns CDR1 SGHRS and CDR2 YFSETQ. The CDR3 runs to 16 residues. The V end lost 3 bases, the J end lost 4 bases, and 17 bases lay between the germline ends. CDR3 DNA sequence: TGCGCCAGCAGCTGGGGGGGCAGGTTGTCCGGAAACACCATATATTTT. Translation: CASSWGGRLSGNTIYF. Using reference TRBV5-1 and TRBJ1-3 for the parts outside the CDR3, the full variable domain is KAGVTQTPRYLIKTRGQQVTLSCSPISGHRSVSWYQQTPGQGLQFLFEYFSETQRNKGNFPGRFSGRQFSNSRSEMNVSTLELGDSALYLCASSWGGRLSGNTIYFGEGSWLTVV.

This rearrangement joins TRBV28 to TRBJ1-1; possible D gene TRBD1, 6 bases. Trimming pared 7 bases from V and 1 base from J, leaving 13 bases between. The CDR3 has 14 residues. CDR1 and CDR2 (germline): MDHEN, SYDVKM. The CDR3 nucleotides are TGTGCCAGCATTATACAGGGTACGAACACTGAAGCTTTCTTT. Its translation: CASIIQGTNTEAFF.

The J gene is TRBJ1-1, the V gene TRBV12-5; TRBD1 is a possible D gene (5 bases). V was clipped by 6 bases and J by 1 base, with 9 bases between them. Germline V CDR1 and CDR2: LGHNT, FRNRAP. This CDR3 comprises 13 residues. Here the CDR3 DNA reads TGTGCTAGTGGGCAAACAGGGAACACTGAAGCTTTCTTT. Translating gives CASGQTGNTEAFF.

V and J are TRBV11-3 and TRBJ2-7; unclear D gene. The CDR3 spans 13 residues. Trimming cost V 5 bases and J 10 bases, with 18 bases left between them. CDR1 is SGHNT and CDR2 is YENEEA in the germline V gene. In nucleotides, the CDR3 is TGTGCCAGCAGCCCACGACACAACTTTGAACAGTACTTC. This codes for CASSPRHNFEQYF.

This chain links TRBV28 with TRBJ1-1, with TRBD1 matching 9 bases. This CDR3 is 15 amino acids long. Looked up from germline, CDR1 is MDHEN and CDR2 is SYDVKM. V lost 0 bases to trimming and J lost 1 base; unmatched junction nucleotides: 0. This CDR3 is CASSLWGQGNTEAFF. DNA of the CDR3: TGTGCCAGCAGTTTATGGGGACAGGGGAACACTGAAGCTTTCTTT.

V gene TRBV5-5 combines with J gene TRBJ1-2; TRBD1 is a possible D gene (5 bases). Trimming took off 2 bases at V and 0 bases at J, with 11 bases between the two ends. CDR1 and CDR2 (germline): SGHKS, YYEKEE (reference sequence). The CDR3 extends over 15 amino acids. The CDR3 nucleotides are TGTGCCAGCAGCTTTCAGGGCTCTGCTAACTATGGCTACACCTTC. Amino acid sequence: CASSFQGSANYGYTF. The full variable domain, with the rest looked up from reference TRBV5-5 and TRBJ1-2, is DAGVTQSPTHLIKTRGQQVTLRCSPISGHKSVSWYQQVLGQGPQFIFQYYEKEERGRGNFPDRFSARQFPNYSSELNVNALLLGDSALYLCASSFQGSANYGYTFGSGTRLTVV.

The chain has TRBV18 and TRBJ1-2, with TRBD1 matching over 7 bases. CDR3 length equals 14 residues. CDR1 and CDR2 (germline): KGHSH, LQKENI. V trimming: 4 bases; J trimming: 2 bases; junction bases outside the gene matches: 4. The CDR3: CASSQGAQNYGYTF. The CDR3 DNA is TGTGCCAGCTCACAGGGGGCGCAGAACTATGGCTACACCTTC. The full variable domain, with the rest looked up from reference TRBV18 and TRBJ1-2, is NAGVMQNPRHLVRRRGQEARLRCSPMKGHSHVYWYRQLPEEGLKFMVYLQKENIIDESGMPKERFSAEFPKEGPSILRIQQVVRGDSAAYFCASSQGAQNYGYTFGSGTRLTVV.

The chain uses TRBV10-3 and TRBJ2-5, with 10 bases identical to TRBD1. This CDR3 is built from 16 residues. With V trimmed by 2 bases and J by 3 bases, 6 bases remained unmatched. Germline V gives CDR1 ENHRY, CDR2 SYGVKD. Written as DNA, the CDR3 is TGTGCCATCAGTGAGGGAGGGACAGGGGTGGAAGAGACCCAGTACTTC. Protein product: CAISEGGTGVEETQYF.

The chain is built from TRBV6-5 and TRBJ1-2, with D tentatively TRBD1 (6 bases). The length of the CDR3 is 14 residues. Germline-derived CDR1 and CDR2 are MNHEY and SVGAGI. V was trimmed by 2 bases and J by 8 bases, leaving 15 bases between them. CDR3: CASSYQGPPEGYTF. The CDR3 DNA sequence: TGTGCCAGCAGTTACCAGGGGCCCCCTGAGGGCTACACCTTC.

The chain couples TRBV29-1 to TRBJ2-1; 11 bases are shared with TRBD2. The CDR3 has 17 residues. V dropped 5 bases and J dropped 6; count of bases not matched to a gene: 15. Germline V gene lookup returns CDR1 SQVTM and CDR2 ANQGSEA. The CDR3 is CSVRGPISGRAFNEQFF. CDR3 coding DNA: TGCAGCGTTCGGGGGCCAATTAGCGGGAGGGCATTCAATGAGCAGTTCTTC.

The CDR3 sequence is CASGFLLSGEAFF. The CDR3 DNA sequence: TGTGCTAGTGGTTTTCTCCTATCTGGTGAAGCTTTCTTT. This sequence joins TRBV12-5 and TRBJ1-1; D unclear. The CDR3 is 13 residues long. The germline V gene has CDR1 LGHNT and CDR2 FRNRAP. V was trimmed by 3 bases and J by 7 bases, leaving 12 bases between them. The full variable domain, in which reference TRBV12-5 and TRBJ1-1 provide the parts outside the CDR3, is DARVTQTPRHKVTEMGQEVTMRCQPILGHNTVFWYRQTMMQGLELLAYFRNRAPLDDSGMPKDRFSAEMPDATLATLKIQPSEPRDSAVYFCASGFLLSGEAFFGQGTRLTVV.

The CDR3 is CASSLGLAGLSYEQYF. The DNA for the CDR3 is TGTGCCAGCAGCCTTGGACTAGCGGGGCTCTCCTACGAGCAGTACTTC. The V and J genes are TRBV5-4 and TRBJ2-7; 12 bases are a match to TRBD2. After removal of 4 bases from V and 0 bases from J, the junction contained 5 bases not matched to a gene. The CDR3 is 16 residues long. The germline CDR1 and CDR2 sequences are SGHNT and YYREEE (reference sequence).

V is TRBV3-1 (or the pseudogene TRBV3-2) and J is TRBJ2-3; unclear D gene. Looked up from germline, CDR1 is LGHDT and CDR2 is YNNKEL (reference sequence). Trimming removed 4 bases at V and 4 bases at J, with 9 bases between. The CDR3 runs to 13 residues. The CDR3 sequence is CASSLRASDTQYF. As DNA, the CDR3 is TGTGCCAGCAGCCTAAGAGCCTCAGATACGCAGTATTTT.

The chain links TRBV28 to TRBJ1-2; a possible D gene is TRBD1 (6 bases). Germline V lookup: CDR1 MDHEN, CDR2 SYDVKM. The CDR3 is 13 amino acids. The ends were cut back, 5 bases at V and 7 bases at J, with 14 bases in the middle. The CDR3 DNA reads as TGTGCCAGCAGTCTCAGGGGTTTAGGTGGCTACACCTTC. It encodes CASSLRGLGGYTF.

This clone is a singleton in its sample. The chain employs TRBV5-6 and TRBJ1-6; D is perhaps TRBD1 (5 bases). V lost 0 bases and J lost 7, with 11 bases in between. Per germline, CDR1 SGHDT and CDR2 YYEEEE. This CDR3 comprises 15 residues. CDR3 sequence: CASSLVGEGNSPLHF. The CDR3, as DNA: TGTGCCAGCAGCTTGGTGGGGGAGGGGAATTCACCCCTCCACTTT.

This chain's CDR3 is CAWSFRDRGRTDTQYF. The CDR3 DNA follows: TGTGCCTGGAGTTTCCGGGACAGGGGAAGAACAGATACGCAGTATTTT. V and J are TRBV30 and TRBJ2-3; 10 nucleotides match TRBD1. Losses at the gene ends were 2 bases for V and 3 bases for J; bases not matched to a gene: 8. Germline V gene lookup returns CDR1 GTSNPN and CDR2 SVGIG (reference sequence). This CDR3 comprises 16 residues.

This rearrangement joins TRBV5-1 to TRBJ1-6; D is undetermined. This CDR3 region has 13 residues. V was trimmed by 3 bases and J by 1 base, leaving 2 bases between them. CDR1 SGHRS and CDR2 YFSETQ come from the germline V gene. The CDR3, as DNA: TGCGCCAGCAGCTCGTCCTATAATTCACCCCTCCACTTT. This translates into CASSSSYNSPLHF.

The chain is built from TRBV18 and TRBJ2-7; no firm D call. There are 13 residues in the CDR3. The germline V gene encodes CDR1 KGHSH and CDR2 LQKENI. The germline V and J ends were trimmed by 6 bases and 3 bases, with 12 bases remaining between them. This chain's CDR3 is CASSTRDFYEQYF. DNA for the CDR3: TGTGCCAGCTCCACCAGAGACTTCTACGAGCAGTACTTC.

The chain employs TRBV6-5 and TRBJ1-2; maybe TRBD1 (5 bases). From germline, CDR1 is MNHEY and CDR2 SVGAGI. V shed 6 bases and J shed 2 bases, with 7 bases lying between them. The CDR3 runs 12 residues. CDR3 sequence: CASRTENYGYTF. The CDR3 DNA is TGTGCCAGCAGGACAGAGAACTATGGCTACACCTTC.

The genes are TRBV12-5 and TRBJ2-3, with 7 bases identical to TRBD2. The CDR3 sequence is 10 residues long. CDR1 is LGHNT and CDR2 is FRNRAP in the germline V gene. The V gene end was trimmed by 9 bases and the J gene end by 6 bases; junction bases not matched to a gene: 0. The DNA of the CDR3 is TGTGCTAGGGGGGGGGATACGCAGTATTTT. Encoded protein: CARGGDTQYF.

This clone has just a few counts. The chain joins TRBV28 to TRBJ2-7; 14 nucleotides line up with TRBD2. The CDR3 extends over 15 amino acids. After removal of 3 bases from V and 3 bases from J, the junction contained 1 base not matched to a gene. The germline V gene has CDR1 MDHEN and CDR2 SYDVKM. The CDR3 loop reads CASSLGLAGDYEQYF. CDR3 nucleotide sequence: TGTGCCAGCAGTTTGGGACTAGCGGGGGACTACGAGCAGTACTTC.

This clone appeared a few times. V and J are TRBV5-5 and TRBJ2-1, with TRBD1 matching 8 bases. Trimming took 4 bases from V and 10 from J; bases not matched to a gene: 7. Germline CDR1 SGHKS, CDR2 YYEKEE (reference sequence). The CDR3 length is 13 residues. CDR3 amino acids: CASSAGGQREQFF. CDR3 bases: TGTGCCAGCAGCGCAGGGGGCCAACGCGAGCAGTTCTTC.

The chain is built from TRBV18 and TRBJ1-2; D not resolved. Germline loops: CDR1 KGHSH, CDR2 LQKENI. V shed 2 bases and J shed 8 bases, with 15 bases lying between them. The CDR3 has 14 residues. The CDR3 reads CASSPDRVKEGYTF. CDR3 coding DNA: TGTGCCAGCTCACCAGATCGGGTAAAAGAAGGCTACACCTTC.